This TCR beta chain was captured in a study of pediatric ulcerative colitis. During colonoscopy, one to two rectal pinch biopsies were collected. Profiling relied on immunoSEQ multiplex PCR, and the TCRdb table lists in-frame clones only, not all of them. Of about 36,000 clones in the sample, around 73% were seen once. Germline V lookup: CDR1 SGHRS, CDR2 YFSETQ. V dropped 1 base and J dropped 6 bases, with 11 bases sitting between them. The CDR3 contains 13 residues. The TCR was taken from a boy aged 5 to 17 with moderate ulcerative colitis. The source material was gut tissue. This chain connects TRBV5-1 to TRBJ2-7; possibly TRBD1 or TRBD2 for D (7 bases each). CDR3 sequence (DNA): TGCGCCAGCAGCTTGACAGGGGAGGGCGAGCAGTACTTC. Translation: CASSLTGEGEQYF.